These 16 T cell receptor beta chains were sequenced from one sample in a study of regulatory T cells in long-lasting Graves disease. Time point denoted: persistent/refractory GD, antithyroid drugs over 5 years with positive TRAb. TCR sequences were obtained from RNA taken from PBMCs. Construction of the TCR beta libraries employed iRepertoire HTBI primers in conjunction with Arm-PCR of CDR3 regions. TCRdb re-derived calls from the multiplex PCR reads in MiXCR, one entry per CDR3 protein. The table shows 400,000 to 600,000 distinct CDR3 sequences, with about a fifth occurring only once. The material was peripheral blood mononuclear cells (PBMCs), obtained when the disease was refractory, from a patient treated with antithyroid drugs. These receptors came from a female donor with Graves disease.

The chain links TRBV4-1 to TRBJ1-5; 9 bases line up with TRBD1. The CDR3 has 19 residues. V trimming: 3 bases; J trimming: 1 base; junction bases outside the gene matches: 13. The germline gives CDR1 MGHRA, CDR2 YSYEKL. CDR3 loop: CASSQTPGQGSVSNQPQHF. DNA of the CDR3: TGCGCCAGCAGCCAGACGCCGGGACAGGGCTCGGTCAGCAATCAGCCCCAGCATTTT.

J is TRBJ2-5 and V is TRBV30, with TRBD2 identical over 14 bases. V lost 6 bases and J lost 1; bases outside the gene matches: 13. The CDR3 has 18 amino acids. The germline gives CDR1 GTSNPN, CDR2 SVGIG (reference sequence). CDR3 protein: CACLSGTSGRGTQETQYF. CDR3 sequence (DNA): TGTGCCTGCCTAAGCGGGACTAGCGGGAGAGGCACCCAAGAGACCCAGTACTTC.

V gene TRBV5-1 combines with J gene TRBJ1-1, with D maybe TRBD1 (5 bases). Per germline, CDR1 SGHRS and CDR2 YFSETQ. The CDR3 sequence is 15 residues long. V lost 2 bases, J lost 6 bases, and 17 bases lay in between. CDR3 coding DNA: TGCGCCAGCAGCTTTGATGGAGCGATGGGGGCTGAAGCTTTCTTT. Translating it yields CASSFDGAMGAEAFF.

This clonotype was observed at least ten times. The CDR3 is CASSFFEERQHYEQYF. The CDR3 DNA sequence: TGTGCCAGCAGTTTCTTTGAAGAGAGACAGCACTACGAGCAGTACTTC. The chain combines TRBV28 with TRBJ2-7; maybe TRBD1 (5 bases). In germline, CDR1 is MDHEN, CDR2 SYDVKM. Trimming took off 3 bases at V and 3 bases at J, with 18 bases between the two ends. The CDR3 loop spans 16 amino acids.

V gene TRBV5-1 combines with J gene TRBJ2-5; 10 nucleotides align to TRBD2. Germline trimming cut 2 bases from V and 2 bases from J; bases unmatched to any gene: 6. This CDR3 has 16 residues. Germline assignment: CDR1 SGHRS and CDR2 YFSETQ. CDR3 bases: TGCGCCAGCAGCTTCGGTAGCGGGGGGCGTCAAGAGACCCAGTACTTC. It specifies CASSFGSGGRQETQYF.

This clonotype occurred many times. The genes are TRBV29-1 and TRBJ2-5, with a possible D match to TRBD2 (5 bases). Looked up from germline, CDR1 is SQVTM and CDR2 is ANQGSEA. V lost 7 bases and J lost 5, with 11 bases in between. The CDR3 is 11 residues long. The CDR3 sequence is CSAPRGETQYF. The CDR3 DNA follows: TGCAGCGCGCCAAGAGGGGAGACCCAGTACTTC.

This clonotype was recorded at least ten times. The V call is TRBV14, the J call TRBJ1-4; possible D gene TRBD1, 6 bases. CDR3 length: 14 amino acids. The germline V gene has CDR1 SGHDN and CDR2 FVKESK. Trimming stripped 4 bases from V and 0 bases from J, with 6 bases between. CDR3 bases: TGTGCCAGCAGCCGGACAGCAACTAATGAAAAACTGTTTTTT. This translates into CASSRTATNEKLFF.

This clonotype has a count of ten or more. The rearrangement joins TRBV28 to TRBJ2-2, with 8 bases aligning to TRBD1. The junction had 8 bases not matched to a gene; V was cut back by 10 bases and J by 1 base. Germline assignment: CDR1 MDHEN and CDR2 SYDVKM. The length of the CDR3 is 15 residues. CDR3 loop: CATLEGQGNTGELFF. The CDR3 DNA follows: TGTGCCACCCTCGAAGGACAGGGGAACACCGGGGAGCTGTTTTTT. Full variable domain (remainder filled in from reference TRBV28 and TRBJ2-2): DVKVTQSSRYLVKRTGEKVFLECVQDMDHENMFWYRQDPGLGLRLIYFSYDVKMKEKGDIPEGYSVSREKKERFSLILESASTNQTSMYLCATLEGQGNTGELFFGEGSRLTVL.

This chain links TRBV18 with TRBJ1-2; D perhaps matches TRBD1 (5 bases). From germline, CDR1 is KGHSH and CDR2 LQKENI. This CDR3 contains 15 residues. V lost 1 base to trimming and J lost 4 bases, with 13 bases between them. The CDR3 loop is CASSPLQGSSYGYTF. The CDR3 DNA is TGTGCCAGCTCACCACTCCAGGGTTCTTCCTATGGCTACACCTTC.

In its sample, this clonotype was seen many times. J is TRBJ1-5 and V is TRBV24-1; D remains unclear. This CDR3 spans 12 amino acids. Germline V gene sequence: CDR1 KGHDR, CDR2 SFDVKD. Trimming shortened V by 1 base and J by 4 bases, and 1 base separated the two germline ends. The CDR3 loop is CATSDLNQPQHF. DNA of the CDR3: TGTGCCACCAGTGATTTAAATCAGCCCCAGCATTTT.

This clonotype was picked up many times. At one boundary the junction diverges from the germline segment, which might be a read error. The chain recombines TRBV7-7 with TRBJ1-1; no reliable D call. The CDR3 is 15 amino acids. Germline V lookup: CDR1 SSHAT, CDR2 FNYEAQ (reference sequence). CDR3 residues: CASSLEAVPNSEAFF. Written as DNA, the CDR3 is TGTGCTAGCAGCTTAGAGGCTGTGCCCAACAGTGAAGCTTTCTTT.

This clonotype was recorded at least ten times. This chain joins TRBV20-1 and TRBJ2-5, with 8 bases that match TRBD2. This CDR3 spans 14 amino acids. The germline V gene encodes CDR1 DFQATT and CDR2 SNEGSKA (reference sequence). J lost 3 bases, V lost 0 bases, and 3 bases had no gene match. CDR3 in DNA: TGCAGTGCTAGAGAAACTAGCGGAGAAGAGACCCAGTACTTC. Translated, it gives CSARETSGEETQYF.

The CDR3: CASSQDGVGELFF. CDR3 in DNA: TGTGCCAGCAGCCAAGATGGGGTCGGGGAGCTGTTTTTT. The chain joins TRBV3-1 to TRBJ2-2; D uncertain. V was clipped by 0 bases and J by 7 bases, with 6 bases between them. The CDR3 spans 13 residues. The germline V gene encodes CDR1 LGHDT and CDR2 YNNKEL (reference sequence).

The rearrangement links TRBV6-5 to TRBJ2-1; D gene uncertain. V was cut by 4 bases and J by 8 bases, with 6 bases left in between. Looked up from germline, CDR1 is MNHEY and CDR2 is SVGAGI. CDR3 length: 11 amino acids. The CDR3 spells CASSLQHEQFF. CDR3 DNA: TGTGCCAGCAGTTTACAGCATGAGCAGTTCTTC.

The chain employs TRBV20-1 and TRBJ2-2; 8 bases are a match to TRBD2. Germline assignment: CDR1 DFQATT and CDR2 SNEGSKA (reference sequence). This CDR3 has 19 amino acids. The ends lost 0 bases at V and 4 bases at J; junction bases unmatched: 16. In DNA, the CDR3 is TGCAGTGCTAGAGATTCTTCGTCGGGAGGGCCTTATGGCACCGGGGAGCTGTTTTTT. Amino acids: CSARDSSSGGPYGTGELFF.

CDR3 sequence reads: CSVVPSGEGQPQHF. DNA of the CDR3: TGCAGCGTTGTACCCTCAGGGGAAGGTCAGCCCCAGCATTTT. The genes are TRBV29-1 and TRBJ1-5, with D possibly being TRBD1 (6 bases). Trimming removed 4 bases at V and 6 bases at J, with 16 bases between. There are 14 residues in the CDR3. The germline CDR1 and CDR2 sequences are SQVTM and ANQGSEA.